This T cell receptor (beta chain) was identified during a study of blood T cell repertoires in COVID-19 (dated by TCRdb to 2019 to 2021). Describing the broader study: Samples from collaborators originated in the United States, Italy and Spain and spanned both the acute and convalescent phases of COVID-19. The prospective study material was composed of cDNA or gDNA derived from T cells, B-cell-depleted T cells, or PBMCs. Deeply sampled blood TCRbeta repertoires from subjects exposed to, actively infected with, or recovered from COVID-19 were included in the dataset. The repertoires were released in a freely available public database meant as a resource for research on the immune response to SARS-CoV-2. The samples were drawn from two sources: the first 160 participants of the ongoing ImmuneRACE study, and 1,000 to 1,500 subjects contributed by 6 global collaborators. Sample metadata almost always included a de-identified subject ID, COVID-19 status, age in years and sex. Where HLA class I and class II types were available, the types were taken from metadata supplied by the sample provider, not from assay-based typing. The study at large found these results: Clinical and demographic metadata were provided uncurated, with the amount varying by source and participant.

The germline V gene (reference sequence) supplies CDR1 MNHEY and CDR2 SMNVEV. At the junction V is shortened by 11 bases and J by 0 bases; bases outside the gene matches: 2. The CDR3 contains 13 residues, cysteine and phenylalanine counted. The retained sequence is limited to the CDR3, 39 bases, with the frame set at the first base. Comments on this clone: The target of this receptor is not known. Within one base of it there is no much larger clone, and no base qualities were kept.

Enrolling through a virtual design, the prospective study's participants ranged in age from roughly 18 to 89 years and lived across roughly 24 United States geographic areas. In the prospective study, participants were assigned to cohorts based on the clinical history participants reported in a screening survey and a study questionnaire. Recovered participants in ImmuneRACE Cohort 3 were defined as having two consecutive negative NP/OP PCR tests, clearance from a healthcare professional, or resolution of symptoms. Mobile phlebotomists in the prospective study collected whole blood, serum and a nasopharyngeal or oropharyngeal swab from every participant. Additional blood draws and questionnaires over an approximately 2-month period could optionally be provided by prospective study participants. Before DNA extraction, blood samples from the prospective study were shipped at room temperature or frozen.

TCRbeta CDR3 regions were amplified from genomic DNA by means of the immunoSEQ Assay, a bias-controlled multiplex PCR. In the paper's pipeline: The number of nucleated cells in each sample was estimated from the amplification of reference gene primers within the assay. To quantify the absolute abundance of each unique TCRbeta CDR3 rearrangement, sequence reads were collapsed and filtered. For each sample, productive Simpson clonality was calculated as the square root of Simpson's diversity index across productive rearrangements. TCRdb took over this immuneACCESS table, retaining in-frame rearrangements with V and J assigned. Such tables are incomplete; in checked studies, under half of the missing clones stem from an unresolved V gene, and the remainder is unexplained. V and J calls and clone size are copied from that table; D and trimming were computed from the DNA. For this sample there are a few hundred thousand clones; roughly nine tenths appear just once. Clones ranked in the top ten supply just under 9.5% of the sample.

This receptor was obtained from a woman aged 25 to 39 who had recovered from COVID-19. The specimen sequenced was PBMCs or T cells enriched from blood (not recorded which). The sequence joins TRBV27 to TRBJ1-4, and 8 bases in between align with TRBD1. The DNA is as follows: TGTGCCGGACAGGGCACAACTAATGAAAAACTGTTTTTT. It is translated as CAGQGTTNEKLFF.